This T cell receptor beta chain was sequenced in a study of shared clonotypes between healthy human individuals. Participating donors were healthy, HIV-negative adults free of recent acute infections or vaccinations. Everyone who donated was a Caucasian adult who lived in Nashville, Tennessee. Study-wide findings and caveats: Generally, naive subsets came out with larger estimated richness than memory subsets.

Genomic DNA of each subset was evenly split across several immunoSEQ plates. Generated by immunoSEQ multiplex PCR, the TCRdb table keeps only in-frame clones and is missing some. The data contain around 2,000,000 clones, roughly 95% of them singletons. Notes on this clone: Its antigen is undetermined.

The sequence came from a man aged 18 to 29 in good health. Sample: naive CD4+ T cells sorted from blood. The subset is: CD45RA+ positively selected.

The CDR3 coding sequence is TGTGCCAGTAGTATGGTTTACGGGGAGCAGTACTTC. It codes for CASSMVYGEQYF. V is TRBV19 and J is TRBJ2-7; D remains ambiguous. Germline V gene sequence: CDR1 LNHDA, CDR2 SQIVND (reference sequence). V lost 3 bases and J 7 bases, leaving 10 bases between the germline ends. This CDR3 is 12 amino acids long.